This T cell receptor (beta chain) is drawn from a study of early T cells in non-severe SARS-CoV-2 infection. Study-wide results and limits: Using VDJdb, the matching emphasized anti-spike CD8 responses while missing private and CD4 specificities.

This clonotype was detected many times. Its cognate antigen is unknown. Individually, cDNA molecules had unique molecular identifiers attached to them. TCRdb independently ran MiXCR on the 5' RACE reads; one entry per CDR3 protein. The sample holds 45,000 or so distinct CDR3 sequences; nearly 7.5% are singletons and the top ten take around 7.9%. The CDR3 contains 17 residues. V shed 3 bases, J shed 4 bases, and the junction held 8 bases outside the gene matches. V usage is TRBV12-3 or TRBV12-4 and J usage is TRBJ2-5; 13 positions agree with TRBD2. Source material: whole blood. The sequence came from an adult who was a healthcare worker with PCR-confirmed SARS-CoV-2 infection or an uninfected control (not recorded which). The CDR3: CASSFPLTSGGRETQYF. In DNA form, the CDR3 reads TGTGCCAGCAGTTTCCCTCTGACTAGCGGGGGGAGAGAGACCCAGTACTTC.